Reported below is one T cell receptor beta chain. Its antigen remains undetermined. The input lacks base qualities; no much larger clone sits a single base away. This sample is part of a study of T-cell reconstitution after alpha-beta-depleted transplantation in children listed by TCRdb under 2016. Background on the whole study: Using TCR repertoire profiling, the study quantitatively followed how T-cell immune reconstitution unfolded in children after TCRalphabeta/CD19-depleted allogeneic hematopoietic cell transplantation.

To prepare the library, PCR was applied. TCRdb lists the instrument as Illumina HiSeq 2500. TCR library preparation used molecular barcoding, with unique molecular identifiers applied to normalize quantification of the TCRbeta repertoire. TCRdb reworked the public reads: Q25 trimming with fastp, MiXCR clone assembly, productive beta chains retained. When rows share a CDR3 protein, they turn into one entry using the most common DNA and genes. This sample gives a few hundred thousand distinct CDR3 sequences in total; approximately 12% of them show up just once. About 6% of the sample is in the top ten clones. CDR1 and CDR2 were assigned from the germline V gene as LGHNA and YNFKEQ. The CDR3 goes from the cysteine to the phenylalanine over 21 residues. CDR3 DNA only is kept here, 63 bases in frame from base 1. V gives up 0 bases and J gives up 1 base, and the segment between their germline ends measures 22 bases.

This sequence uses TRBV4-2 and TRBJ2-6; the D gene is perhaps TRBD1, on 7 matching bases. The sample in question was PBMCs from the stem cell graft donor, obtained from the stem cell graft. This sequence was found in a human donor who donated a stem cell graft to a child with combined immunodeficiency. At the DNA level, the sequence is TGTGCCAGCAGCCAAGAACCCGGGCTCCTTGCAGGGGGGTCTGGGGCCAACGTCCTGACTTTC. The encoded protein is CASSQEPGLLAGGSGANVLTF.